A selection of T cell receptor beta chains follows, all from one sample in a study of shared clonotypes between healthy human individuals. Data came from immunoSEQ multiplex PCR; TCRdb stores just in-frame clones and leaves some out. The data show fewer than 600,000 clones, around 78% seen once. The sequenced material came from PBMCs. These receptors all stem from a woman aged 40 to 49 in good health. Some clones in this sample may be carry-over from other donors' samples. CDR3s include the opening cysteine and the closing phenylalanine or tryptophan. The order of the fields is V gene, D gene, clone size, J gene, CDR3 protein, CDR3 DNA. D genes are given only for firm matches. Where a row states a size, it is once, few, many or the class of an expanded clone; other rows omit it.

V gene: TRBV15
D gene: TRBD2
clone size: many
J gene: TRBJ2-5
CDR3 protein: CATSRELAGVGETQYF
CDR3 DNA: TGTGCCACCAGCAGAGAACTAGCGGGAGTCGGAGAGACCCAGTACTTC

V gene: TRBV27
D gene: TRBD1
clone size: .
J gene: TRBJ2-5
CDR3 protein: CASSWVRGGQGTQYF
CDR3 DNA: TGTGCCAGCAGCTGGGTCAGGGGGGGACAGGGGACCCAGTACTTC

V gene: TRBV5-4
D gene: .
clone size: once
J gene: TRBJ2-1
CDR3 protein: CASSFRTEYNEQFF
CDR3 DNA: TGTGCCAGCAGCTTTCGGACAGAGTACAATGAGCAGTTCTTC

V gene: TRBV18
D gene: .
clone size: .
J gene: TRBJ2-3
CDR3 protein: CASGTPVADTQYF
CDR3 DNA: TGTGCCAGCGGGACGCCGGTTGCAGATACGCAGTATTTT

V gene: TRBV11-2
D gene: TRBD1
clone size: .
J gene: TRBJ2-7
CDR3 protein: CASSGQGLYEQYF
CDR3 DNA: TGTGCCAGTTCCGGACAGGGGCTCTACGAGCAGTACTTC

V gene: TRBV2
D gene: .
clone size: once
J gene: TRBJ1-1
CDR3 protein: CASKDTGVTAEAFF
CDR3 DNA: TGTGCCAGCAAGGACACGGGCGTAACTGCTGAAGCTTTCTTT

V gene: TRBV7-9
D gene: .
clone size: .
J gene: TRBJ2-3
CDR3 protein: CASSEGGDTQYF
CDR3 DNA: TGTGCCAGCAGCGAAGGGGGAGATACGCAGTATTTT

V gene: TRBV19
D gene: .
clone size: .
J gene: TRBJ2-1
CDR3 protein: CASSFSGALSYNEQFF
CDR3 DNA: TGTGCCAGTAGTTTTTCAGGGGCCCTCTCCTACAATGAGCAGTTCTTC

V gene: TRBV2
D gene: .
clone size: .
J gene: TRBJ2-1
CDR3 protein: CASSDAVPMNEQFF
CDR3 DNA: TGTGCCAGCAGTGACGCGGTTCCCATGAATGAGCAGTTCTTC

V gene: TRBV7-8
D gene: TRBD2
clone size: .
J gene: TRBJ2-7
CDR3 protein: CASRGLTSGTYEQYF
CDR3 DNA: TGTGCCAGCAGGGGATTGACTAGCGGGACGTACGAGCAGTACTTC

V gene: TRBV27
D gene: TRBD1
clone size: .
J gene: TRBJ2-7
CDR3 protein: CASSRSGGFNEQYF
CDR3 DNA: TGTGCCAGCAGTCGTTCAGGGGGCTTTAACGAGCAGTACTTC

V gene: TRBV18
D gene: TRBD1
clone size: .
J gene: TRBJ1-4
CDR3 protein: CASSLDRGGEKLFF
CDR3 DNA: TGTGCCAGCTCACTGGACAGGGGGGGTGAAAAACTGTTTTTT

V gene: TRBV19
D gene: .
clone size: .
J gene: TRBJ2-3
CDR3 protein: CASSQKRGHTQYF
CDR3 DNA: TGTGCCAGTAGCCAGAAGAGGGGCCATACGCAGTATTTT

V gene: TRBV5-1
D gene: TRBD2
clone size: many
J gene: TRBJ2-3
CDR3 protein: CASSLSRGSSTDTQYF
CDR3 DNA: TGCGCCAGCAGCTTGTCCCGCGGGAGCAGCACAGATACGCAGTATTTT

V gene: TRBV11-2
D gene: .
clone size: .
J gene: TRBJ2-3
CDR3 protein: CASSFGAGPTDTQYF
CDR3 DNA: TGTGCCAGCAGCTTCGGGGCAGGGCCCACAGATACGCAGTATTTT

V gene: TRBV29-1
D gene: TRBD1
clone size: .
J gene: TRBJ1-2
CDR3 protein: CSATGQGDYGYTF
CDR3 DNA: TGCAGCGCGACGGGACAGGGAGACTATGGCTACACCTTC

V gene: TRBV2
D gene: .
clone size: many
J gene: TRBJ2-2
CDR3 protein: CASSALAFQNTGELFF
CDR3 DNA: TGTGCCAGCAGTGCATTGGCCTTCCAGAACACCGGGGAGCTGTTTTTT

V gene: TRBV6-1
D gene: .
clone size: .
J gene: TRBJ2-3
CDR3 protein: CASSERREGTQYF
CDR3 DNA: TGTGCCAGCAGTGAGAGGCGAGAAGGTACGCAGTATTTT

V gene: TRBV4-2
D gene: .
clone size: .
J gene: TRBJ1-1
CDR3 protein: CASSQGRALGMNTEAFF
CDR3 DNA: TGTGCCAGCAGCCAAGGGAGGGCCCTCGGGATGAACACTGAAGCTTTCTTT

V gene: TRBV5-1
D gene: TRBD2
clone size: once
J gene: TRBJ2-1
CDR3 protein: CASSLSGLSYNEQFF
CDR3 DNA: TGCGCCAGCAGCCTCTCGGGACTATCCTACAATGAGCAGTTCTTC

V gene: TRBV19
D gene: .
clone size: .
J gene: TRBJ2-7
CDR3 protein: CASSMTTGFEQYF
CDR3 DNA: TGTGCCAGTAGTATGACCACAGGGTTCGAGCAGTACTTC

V gene: TRBV7-2
D gene: .
clone size: .
J gene: TRBJ1-6
CDR3 protein: CASSLTPNSPLHF
CDR3 DNA: TGTGCCAGCAGCTTAACCCCTAATTCACCCCTCCACTTT

V gene: TRBV19
D gene: .
clone size: .
J gene: TRBJ2-3
CDR3 protein: CASSIFAGEADTQYF
CDR3 DNA: TGTGCCAGTAGTATATTTGCAGGGGAGGCAGATACGCAGTATTTT

V gene: TRBV5-1
D gene: TRBD2
clone size: once
J gene: TRBJ2-7
CDR3 protein: CASSAQTSPSYEQYF
CDR3 DNA: TGCGCCAGCAGCGCTCAGACTAGCCCATCCTACGAGCAGTACTTC

V gene: TRBV9
D gene: .
clone size: .
J gene: TRBJ2-3
CDR3 protein: CASSASGNTDTQYF
CDR3 DNA: TGTGCCAGCAGCGCATCCGGAAACACAGATACGCAGTATTTT

V gene: TRBV18
D gene: .
clone size: .
J gene: TRBJ2-1
CDR3 protein: CASSQSMGNEQFF
CDR3 DNA: TGTGCCAGCTCACAATCGATGGGGAATGAGCAGTTCTTC